Below are 13 T cell receptor beta chains sequenced from a single sample in a study of blood T cell repertoires in COVID-19. Method: immunoSEQ multiplex PCR; TCRdb's copy keeps in-frame clones and lacks some. The sample records around 270,000 clones, approximately 89% being singletons. The sequenced material came from PBMCs or T cells enriched from blood (not recorded which). The receptors were sampled from a woman in her forties who had been exposed to COVID-19.

This chain uses TRBV6-2 or TRBV6-3 with TRBJ1-5; D remains ambiguous. The germline V gene has CDR1 MNHEY and CDR2 SVGEGT. This CDR3 is 14 amino acids long. The V and J ends lost 4 bases and 4 bases respectively, with 11 bases between them. The CDR3 DNA reads TGTGCCAGCAGTTTGCTGAGGGAGAATCAGCCCCAGCATTTT. Its translation: CASSLLRENQPQHF.

This chain uses TRBV7-2 with TRBJ2-3; D possibly corresponds to TRBD2 (7 bases). The CDR3 loop spans 16 amino acids. V gave up 5 bases and J gave up 0 bases, with 15 bases separating them. Germline values: CDR1 SGHTA, CDR2 FQGNSA. As DNA, the CDR3 is TGTGCCAGCAGCCTAGGGGGGGGCCTAAGCACAGATACGCAGTATTTT. As protein: CASSLGGGLSTDTQYF.

This clone showed up just a few times. The J gene is TRBJ1-2, the V gene TRBV27, with D possibly TRBD1 on 5 matching bases. Germline V gives CDR1 MNHEY, CDR2 SMNVEV (reference sequence). The CDR3 is made up of 12 amino acids. V lost 3 bases and J lost 7, with 9 bases in between. The DNA for the CDR3 is TGTGCCAGCAGTTTTTCAGGGTTTGGCTACACCTTC. Protein: CASSFSGFGYTF.

This chain uses TRBV25-1 with TRBJ1-2, with 9 bases aligning to TRBD1. The CDR3 is 13 residues long. J gave up 6 bases and V 4 bases, and 3 bases lay outside the gene matches. Germline assignment: CDR1 MGHDK and CDR2 SYGVNS. In nucleotides, the CDR3 is TGTGCCAGCAGTGTTACAGGGGGCAATGGCTACACCTTC. Amino acid sequence: CASSVTGGNGYTF.

The V gene is TRBV6-5, the J gene TRBJ1-2; maybe TRBD1 (6 bases). Germline V gene sequence: CDR1 MNHEY, CDR2 SVGAGI. Trimming shortened V by 2 bases and J by 7 bases, and 14 bases separated the two germline ends. This CDR3 comprises 14 residues. The CDR3 loop is CASSYGAGARGYTF. As DNA, the CDR3 is TGTGCCAGCAGTTACGGTGCGGGGGCTCGTGGCTACACCTTC.

V gene TRBV28 combines with J gene TRBJ1-5, with D possibly being TRBD1 (5 bases). Germline-derived CDR1 and CDR2 are MDHEN and SYDVKM. CDR3 length: 17 amino acids. V lost 6 bases, J lost 0 bases, and 18 bases lay in between. In DNA, the CDR3 is TGTGCCAGCAGGTGGAGGGGATGGGTTTATAGCAATCAGCCCCAGCATTTT. As protein: CASRWRGWVYSNQPQHF. The full variable domain, with the rest looked up from reference TRBV28 and TRBJ1-5, is DVKVTQSSRYLVKRTGEKVFLECVQDMDHENMFWYRQDPGLGLRLIYFSYDVKMKEKGDIPEGYSVSREKKERFSLILESASTNQTSMYLCASRWRGWVYSNQPQHFGDGTRLSIL.

The rearrangement links TRBV9 to TRBJ1-3, with D possibly matching TRBD1 (5 bases). The CDR3 length is 16 residues. Trimming shortened V by 2 bases and J by 4 bases, and 16 bases separated the two germline ends. In germline, CDR1 is SGDLS, CDR2 YYNGEE. In DNA, the CDR3 is TGTGCCAGCAGCGTCTTCGGTGGGGCAAGAGGAAACACCATATATTTT. It encodes CASSVFGGARGNTIYF.

Comments on this clone: Other DNA sequences within the sample encode an identical CDR3. The chain is built from TRBV3-1 (or the pseudogene TRBV3-2) and TRBJ2-7; TRBD2 matches 12 bases. There are 14 residues in the CDR3. The ends lost 4 bases at V and 6 bases at J; junction bases unmatched: 4. Germline CDR1 and CDR2: LGHDT and YNNKEL (reference sequence). CDR3 bases: TGTGCCAGCAGCCCCGCTAGCGGGGGGGCCGAGCAGTACTTC. The encoded protein is CASSPASGGAEQYF.

The chain recombines TRBV19 with TRBJ1-2; 9 bases are shared with TRBD1. Losses at the gene ends were 9 bases for V and 4 bases for J; bases not matched to a gene: 6. There are 13 residues in the CDR3. Germline CDR1 LNHDA, CDR2 SQIVND (reference sequence). The CDR3 loop reads CASKDRGAYGYTF. For the CDR3, the DNA is TGTGCCAGCAAGGACAGGGGCGCCTATGGCTACACCTTC. Full variable domain (rest looked up from reference TRBV19 and TRBJ1-2): DGGITQSPKYLFRKEGQNVTLSCEQNLNHDAMYWYRQDPGQGLRLIYYSQIVNDFQKGDIAEGYSVSREKKESFPLTVTSAQKNPTAFYLCASKDRGAYGYTFGSGTRLTVV.

The chain couples TRBV7-9 to TRBJ2-6; D may be TRBD1 (5 bases). This CDR3 contains 16 residues. V was trimmed by 1 base and J by 0 bases, leaving 7 bases between them. The germline V gene has CDR1 SEHNR and CDR2 FQNEAQ (reference sequence). CDR3 sequence (DNA): TGTGCCAGCAGCTTAGTTGACAGCTCTGGGGCCAACGTCCTGACTTTC. It encodes CASSLVDSSGANVLTF. Complete variable domain (other parts from reference TRBV7-9 and TRBJ2-6): DTGVSQNPRHKITKRGQNVTFRCDPISEHNRLYWYRQTLGQGPEFLTYFQNEAQLEKSRLLSDRFSAERPKGSFSTLEIQRTEQGDSAMYLCASSLVDSSGANVLTFGAGSRLTVL.

The chain is built from TRBV27 and TRBJ1-4; 8 bases are a match to TRBD1. V gave up 6 bases and J gave up 8 bases; unmatched junction bases: 11. The CDR3 extends over 15 amino acids. From germline, CDR1 is MNHEY and CDR2 SMNVEV (reference sequence). Written as DNA, the CDR3 is TGTGCCAGCAGGGATACAGGGGGGGTCGTAGAAAAACTGTTTTTT. This translates into CASRDTGGVVEKLFF.

The rearrangement uses TRBV12-3 or TRBV12-4 and TRBJ2-1; D is undetermined. The V end lost 5 bases, the J end lost 6 bases, and 11 bases lay between the germline ends. There are 13 residues in the CDR3. The CDR3 sequence is CASSPRSVNEQFF. CDR3 nucleotides: TGTGCCAGCAGTCCCCGGTCGGTCAATGAGCAGTTCTTC.

The sample holds one count of this clone. This rearrangement joins TRBV4-3 to TRBJ1-2; D may be TRBD1 (6 bases). Per germline, CDR1 LGHNA and CDR2 YSLEER. CDR3 size: 14 residues. Trimming cost V 0 bases and J 3 bases, with 8 bases left between them. The CDR3 region is CASSQEQGHYGYTF. The CDR3 DNA is TGCGCCAGCAGCCAAGAGCAGGGGCACTATGGCTACACCTTC.